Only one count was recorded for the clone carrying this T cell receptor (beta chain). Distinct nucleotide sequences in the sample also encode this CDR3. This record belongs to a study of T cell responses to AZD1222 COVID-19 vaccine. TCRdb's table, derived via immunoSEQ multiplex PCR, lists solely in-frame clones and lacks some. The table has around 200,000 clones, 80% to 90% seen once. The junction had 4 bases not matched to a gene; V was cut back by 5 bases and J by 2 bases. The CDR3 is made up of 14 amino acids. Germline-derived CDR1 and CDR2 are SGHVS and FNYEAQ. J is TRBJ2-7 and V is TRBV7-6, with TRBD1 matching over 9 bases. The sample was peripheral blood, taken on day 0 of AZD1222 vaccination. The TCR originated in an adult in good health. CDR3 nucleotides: TGTGCCAGCAGCCGCGGGACAGGGACCTACGAGCAGTACTTC. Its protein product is CASSRGTGTYEQYF. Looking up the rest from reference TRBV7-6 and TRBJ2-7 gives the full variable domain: GAGVSQSPRYKVTKRGQDVALRCDPISGHVSLYWYRQALGQGPEFLTYFNYEAQQDKSGLPNDRFSAERPEGSISTLTIQRTEQRDSAMYRCASSRGTGTYEQYFGPGTRLTVT.